The present T cell receptor (beta chain) was sequenced within a study of OX40 agonist ivuxolimab in advanced cancers. Study as a whole: Ivuxolimab, which patients received intravenously every 2 weeks, was dosed at 0.01 to 10 mg/kg.

This clone has only a few counts. What it recognizes is unknown. The repertoire was sequenced with immunoSEQ multiplex PCR; TCRdb's copy has only in-frame clones and lacks some. The table records about 59,000 clones, roughly 85% of them present only once. Study conclusions and caveats: On average, a greater number of expanded clones characterised CD8+ T cells relative to CD4+. At doses 0.1 to 3.0 mg/kg, CD4+ and CD8+ clones expanded.

The sequences come from CD4+ or CD8+ T cells sorted from blood, collected in a trial of the OX40 agonist ivuxolimab. This receptor was obtained from an adult with an advanced solid tumor such as melanoma, head and neck, liver or kidney cancer.

The CDR3: CASRRTGTGTNEKLFF. The CDR3 nucleotides are TGTGCCAGCAGGAGGACAGGGACCGGAACTAATGAAAAACTGTTTTTT. V is TRBV7-2 and J is TRBJ1-4, with TRBD1 matching 8 bases. This CDR3 spans 16 amino acids. Germline V gene lookup returns CDR1 SGHTA and CDR2 FQGNSA. Trimming at V came to 6 bases and at J to 1 base, leaving 7 bases not matched to a gene.